The T cell receptor (beta chain) under discussion was sequenced for a study of spatial heterogeneity in lung cancer. As for the study in general: Across the raw uncorrected reads, a unique TCR and UMI combination was observed, on average, more than ten times. General study results and limits: Among blood samples, ubiquitous expanded tumor TCRs appeared more at resection than at follow-up.

Comments on this clonotype: Its antigen remains unknown.

With V trimmed by 7 bases and J by 3 bases, 4 bases remained unmatched. The CDR3 is made up of 14 amino acids. One entry per CDR3 protein, called by TCRdb with MiXCR from the 5' RACE reads. Found here are almost 75,000 distinct CDR3 sequences, roughly 15% of them singletons; the top ten hold 6.5% to 7.5%. The time point is: sample taken at primary tumor resection. The input material, whole RNA from tumor, nontumor lung or frozen PBMC, was sequenced unsorted. 55 to 80 TRACERx patients with early, untreated non-small cell lung cancer donated samples. The sample consisted of PBMCs, taken at surgery. V usage is TRBV12-3 or TRBV12-4 and J usage is TRBJ2-3, with 10 bases aligning to TRBD2. This TCR derives from a male donor with early-stage non-small cell lung cancer. The CDR3 sequence: CASTAGGWTDTQYF. The CDR3 DNA follows: TGTGCCAGCACAGCGGGAGGGTGGACAGATACGCAGTATTTT.